The 30 T cell receptor beta chains below come from one sample, sequenced in a study of cytomegalovirus exposure and HLA in healthy donors. PCR amplification relied on 60 Vbeta primers (plus 13 Jbeta primers). TCRdb's table, derived via immunoSEQ multiplex PCR, lists solely in-frame clones and lacks some. Here the sample spans approximately 130,000 clones, about four fifths being singletons. Sequenced: PBMCs. The source is a male donor in good health and CMV-seronegative.

The chain uses TRBV9 and TRBJ1-6, with D hard to call. V was cut by 3 bases and J by 10 bases, with 11 bases left in between. Germline V CDR1 and CDR2: SGDLS, YYNGEE. The CDR3 extends over 13 amino acids. This CDR3 is CASSADSVSPLHF. Here the CDR3 DNA reads TGTGCCAGCAGCGCGGACTCAGTGTCACCCCTCCACTTT.

The chain employs TRBV28 and TRBJ2-2; unclear D gene. V was cut by 1 base and J by 2 bases, with 8 bases left in between. The germline V gene has CDR1 MDHEN and CDR2 SYDVKM. This CDR3 contains 15 residues. This CDR3 is CASSLLAGNTGELFF. In DNA, the CDR3 is TGTGCCAGCAGTTTATTGGCAGGAAACACCGGGGAGCTGTTTTTT.

V usage is TRBV25-1 and J usage is TRBJ2-3, with D possibly matching TRBD2 (5 bases). V dropped 3 bases and J dropped 3 bases, with 13 bases sitting between them. Germline-derived CDR1 and CDR2 are MGHDK and SYGVNS. The CDR3 totals 15 residues. DNA of the CDR3: TGTGCCAGCAGTGATTTGATGGAGGAGACAGATACGCAGTATTTT. Its translation: CASSDLMEETDTQYF.

This clone turned up a few times. The V gene is TRBV5-8, the J gene TRBJ1-4, with 8 bases identical to TRBD1. Germline CDR1 is SGHTS and CDR2 is YDEGEE. The CDR3 is made up of 14 amino acids. Losses at the gene ends were 2 bases for V and 8 bases for J; bases not matched to a gene: 5. CDR3 residues: CASSLAAGGEKLFF. In nucleotides, the CDR3 is TGTGCCAGCAGCTTAGCAGCAGGGGGCGAAAAACTGTTTTTT. Full variable domain (rest looked up from reference TRBV5-8 and TRBJ1-4): EAGVTQSPTHLIKTRGQQATLRCSPISGHTSVYWYQQALGLGLQFLLWYDEGEERNRGNFPPRFSGRQFPNYSSELNVNALELEDSALYLCASSLAAGGEKLFFGSGTQLSVL.

The rearrangement joins TRBV19 to TRBJ1-1, with 8 bases that match TRBD1. Germline V gene sequence: CDR1 LNHDA, CDR2 SQIVND (reference sequence). This CDR3 spans 15 amino acids. After removal of 5 bases from V and 0 bases from J, the junction contained 5 bases not matched to a gene. In DNA, the CDR3 is TGTGCCAGTAGTCCAGGACAGGGTGTGAACACTGAAGCTTTCTTT. This encodes CASSPGQGVNTEAFF.

The rearrangement links TRBV30 to TRBJ1-4; D ambiguous. CDR3 length equals 14 residues. The germline V gene has CDR1 GTSNPN and CDR2 SVGIG (reference sequence). The V end lost 8 bases, the J end lost 5 bases, and 18 bases lay between the germline ends. The chain's CDR3 is CALVPSGLNEKLFF. CDR3 nucleotide sequence: TGTGCCCTGGTGCCCAGTGGGCTCAATGAAAAACTGTTTTTT.

J is TRBJ2-1 and V is TRBV5-1; 7 bases fit TRBD2. Germline V gene lookup returns CDR1 SGHRS and CDR2 YFSETQ. CDR3 length equals 16 residues. Trimming removed 0 bases from V and 1 base from J; junction bases left unmatched: 4. The CDR3 here is CASSLGGGLSYNEQFF. As DNA, the CDR3 is TGCGCCAGCAGCTTGGGGGGGGGATTGTCCTACAATGAGCAGTTCTTC.

This clone appeared a few times. The genes are TRBV2 and TRBJ2-6, with D tentatively TRBD1 (6 bases). The germline V and J ends were trimmed by 7 bases and 1 base, with 11 bases remaining between them. The CDR3 runs to 15 residues. CDR1 and CDR2 from the germline V gene are SNHLY and FYNNEI. The DNA for the CDR3 is TGTGCCAGCATCGACCAGGGGTCTGGGGCCAACGTCCTGACTTTC. It specifies CASIDQGSGANVLTF.

This chain connects TRBV9 to TRBJ1-6, with D unresolved. Germline V gene data show CDR1 as SGDLS and CDR2 as YYNGEE. The CDR3 has 16 amino acids. Deletions cut 0 bases from V and 6 bases from J, with 13 bases between. The CDR3, as DNA: TGTGCCAGCAGCGTAGGCACACCTCGGGGTAATTCACCCCTCCACTTT. Its translation is CASSVGTPRGNSPLHF. The whole variable domain, remainder taken from reference TRBV9 and TRBJ1-6, is DSGVTQTPKHLITATGQRVTLRCSPRSGDLSVYWYQQSLDQGLQFLIQYYNGEERAKGNILERFSAQQFPDLHSELNLSSLELGDSALYFCASSVGTPRGNSPLHFGNGTRLTVT.

This clone was seen more than once but under ten times. The CDR3 reads CASSLNQGQRAEAFF. In DNA, the CDR3 is TGTGCCAGCAGCTTAAATCAGGGGCAGAGAGCTGAAGCTTTCTTT. This sequence joins TRBV7-3 and TRBJ1-1; D perhaps matches TRBD1 (6 bases). The CDR3 covers 15 residues. Trimming cost V 1 base and J 6 bases, with 15 bases left between them. Germline loops: CDR1 SGHTA, CDR2 FQGTGA.

The rearrangement joins TRBV6-6 to TRBJ2-7; TRBD2 might be the D (6 bases). From germline, CDR1 is MNHNY and CDR2 SVGAGI (reference sequence). V was trimmed by 2 bases and J by 0 bases, leaving 11 bases between them. The CDR3 is 15 amino acids. This chain's CDR3 is CASSYQGGVSYEQYF. As DNA, the CDR3 is TGTGCCAGCAGTTACCAGGGCGGGGTCTCCTACGAGCAGTACTTC.

V usage is TRBV7-9 and J usage is TRBJ2-7; TRBD1 agrees at 7 bases. The germline V gene encodes CDR1 SEHNR and CDR2 FQNEAQ (reference sequence). The V and J ends lost 1 base and 2 bases, in that order; junction bases with no gene match: 5. This CDR3 is 15 amino acids long. In DNA, the CDR3 is TGTGCCAGCAGCTTAGTGACAGGGAGTCCCTACGAGCAGTACTTC. It is translated as CASSLVTGSPYEQYF. The entire variable domain, with the rest obtained from reference TRBV7-9 and TRBJ2-7, is as follows: DTGVSQNPRHKITKRGQNVTFRCDPISEHNRLYWYRQTLGQGPEFLTYFQNEAQLEKSRLLSDRFSAERPKGSFSTLEIQRTEQGDSAMYLCASSLVTGSPYEQYFGPGTRLTVT.

The chain joins TRBV9 to TRBJ1-1; the D is unclear. The V end was cut by 1 base, the J end by 0 bases, with 10 bases between. This CDR3 spans 15 amino acids. CDR1 and CDR2 (germline): SGDLS, YYNGEE. The CDR3 loop is CASSVWEGMNTEAFF. DNA of the CDR3: TGTGCCAGCAGCGTATGGGAGGGAATGAACACTGAAGCTTTCTTT.

The chain joins TRBV14 to TRBJ2-7, with 8 bases lining up with TRBD1. Germline V gene data show CDR1 as SGHDN and CDR2 as FVKESK. This CDR3 has 17 residues. The ends lost 2 bases at V and 7 bases at J; junction bases unmatched: 16. CDR3 in DNA: TGTGCCAGCAGCCAATACCGGGGACAGGTACCTGAGATGGAGCAGTACTTC. Amino acid sequence: CASSQYRGQVPEMEQYF.

This clone was recorded only once. The chain carries TRBV11-2 and TRBJ1-2, with D possibly being TRBD1 (6 bases). The V gene's germline CDR1 is SGHAT and CDR2 FQNNGV. Trimming left V 5 bases short and J 3 bases short, with 19 bases between. The CDR3 consists of 16 residues. The CDR3: CASSTNRDRSYYGYTF. CDR3 coding DNA: TGTGCCAGCAGCACCAACCGCGACAGGTCCTACTATGGCTACACCTTC.

The J gene is TRBJ1-2, the V gene TRBV18; 11 nucleotides line up with TRBD1. Germline lookup yields CDR1 KGHSH and CDR2 LQKENI. This CDR3 is built from 16 residues. With 1 base clipped from V and 4 bases from J, the junction kept 5 bases outside the gene matches. CDR3 DNA sequence: TGTGCCAGCTCACCACTAAGGACAGGGGGCGGCTATGGCTACACCTTC. Translation: CASSPLRTGGGYGYTF. The whole variable domain, filled in from reference TRBV18 and TRBJ1-2, reads NAGVMQNPRHLVRRRGQEARLRCSPMKGHSHVYWYRQLPEEGLKFMVYLQKENIIDESGMPKERFSAEFPKEGPSILRIQQVVRGDSAAYFCASSPLRTGGGYGYTFGSGTRLTVV.

This clone was counted between two and nine times. The rearrangement uses TRBV4-3 and TRBJ2-3, with D possibly being TRBD2 (6 bases). Germline CDR1 and CDR2: LGHNA and YSLEER. The CDR3 runs to 15 residues. V was clipped by 1 base and J by 2 bases, with 10 bases between them. This chain's CDR3 is CASSQARTTTDTQYF. The CDR3 DNA reads as TGCGCCAGCAGCCAAGCCCGGACTACCACAGATACGCAGTATTTT.

The V and J genes are TRBV7-2 and TRBJ2-1; no clear D. Germline CDR1 and CDR2: SGHTA and FQGNSA. The V gene lost 4 bases and the J gene lost 5 bases, with 12 bases spanning the gap. This CDR3 has 14 residues. The CDR3 DNA follows: TGTGCCAGCAGCTCTCTTGCTATCCACAATGAGCAGTTCTTC. Its translation: CASSSLAIHNEQFF.

The sample holds one count of this clone. The chain combines TRBV5-4 with TRBJ2-3; D not resolved. The CDR3 covers 12 residues. Germline V gives CDR1 SGHNT, CDR2 YYREEE (reference sequence). Deletions cut 5 bases from V and 6 bases from J, with 10 bases between. CDR3 bases: TGTGCCAGCAGAGCCTCGTCCGATACGCAGTATTTT. It yields the protein CASRASSDTQYF. The variable domain in full, with the rest retrieved from reference TRBV5-4 and TRBJ2-3, is ETGVTQSPTHLIKTRGQQVTLRCSSQSGHNTVSWYQQALGQGPQFIFQYYREEENGRGNFPPRFSGLQFPNYSSELNVNALELDDSALYLCASRASSDTQYFGPGTRLTVL.

Only a few counts were recorded for this clone. This chain connects TRBV6-5 to TRBJ2-2; D not resolved. The CDR3 runs to 12 residues. V was clipped by 7 bases and J by 1 base, with 4 bases between them. Germline CDR1 is MNHEY and CDR2 is SVGAGI. The CDR3 sequence is CASIKNTGELFF. The DNA for the CDR3 is TGTGCCAGCATCAAGAACACCGGGGAGCTGTTTTTT.

In this sample, this clone turned up once. The CDR3, as DNA: TGTGCCAGCAGCCCCCTGGGGGCGGCGGGGGGTAGCACAGATACGCAGTATTTT. This translates into CASSPLGAAGGSTDTQYF. This chain joins TRBV7-2 and TRBJ2-3; TRBD2 aligns across 8 bases. The CDR3 has 18 residues. V gave up 5 bases and J gave up 0 bases; unmatched junction bases: 13. Germline V gene sequence: CDR1 SGHTA, CDR2 FQGNSA.

This clone was observed once. CDR3 DNA sequence: TGTGCCAGCAGCCAAAACGTCCGGGCAGGGGAAGGCTACACCTTC. This gives the protein CASSQNVRAGEGYTF. The chain joins TRBV5-4 to TRBJ1-2; TRBD1 might be the D (6 bases). Per germline, CDR1 SGHNT and CDR2 YYREEE (reference sequence). The CDR3 is made up of 15 amino acids. V was pared by 4 bases and J by 8 bases, with 21 bases between.

The rearrangement links TRBV5-4 to TRBJ1-1, with D hard to call. The length of the CDR3 is 15 residues. Germline CDR1 reads SGHNT; CDR2 reads YYREEE (reference sequence). V was pared by 4 bases and J by 1 base, with 14 bases between. The CDR3 region is CASSRFDMRNTEAFF. CDR3 in DNA: TGTGCCAGCAGCCGATTCGACATGAGGAACACTGAAGCTTTCTTT.

V and J are TRBV11-3 and TRBJ2-1; TRBD2 might be the D (6 bases). Trimming stripped 1 base from V and 2 bases from J, with 6 bases between. CDR3 length equals 14 residues. The germline gives CDR1 SGHNT, CDR2 YENEEA. CDR3 sequence: CASSLGLAYNEQFF. CDR3 nucleotides: TGTGCCAGCAGCTTAGGACTAGCCTACAATGAGCAGTTCTTC.

This chain joins TRBV9 and TRBJ2-3; 9 bases fit TRBD1. There are 17 residues in the CDR3. The ends lost 0 bases at V and 2 bases at J; junction bases unmatched: 7. CDR1 is SGDLS and CDR2 is YYNGEE in the germline V gene. The DNA of the CDR3 is TGTGCCAGCAGCGTAGACAGGGGGCTTGTCTTCACAGATACGCAGTATTTT. It encodes CASSVDRGLVFTDTQYF.

The V call is TRBV21-1, the J call TRBJ2-5; the tabulated D call, TRBD2, remains unverified against the DNA. TRBV21-1 is reported as a pseudogene. The CDR3 sequence is 18 residues long. This CDR3 reads CASSPPLARGGVRETQYF. CDR3 nucleotides: TGTGCCAGCAGCCCTCCCCTTGCACGGGGGGGCGTAAGGGAGACCCAGTACTTC.

This clone was picked up one time. This sample includes further DNA sequences coding for the same CDR3. The V call is TRBV5-6, the J call TRBJ1-5; D perhaps matches TRBD1 (5 bases). The CDR3 runs to 16 residues. Per germline, CDR1 SGHDT and CDR2 YYEEEE. V was clipped by 0 bases and J by 2 bases, with 12 bases between them. CDR3 in DNA: TGTGCCAGCAGCTTGGGAGCCGGGGGTGGCAATCAGCCCCAGCATTTT. Protein product: CASSLGAGGGNQPQHF. The variable domain in full, with the rest retrieved from reference TRBV5-6 and TRBJ1-5, is DAGVTQSPTHLIKTRGQQVTLRCSPKSGHDTVSWYQQALGQGPQFIFQYYEEEERQRGNFPDRFSGHQFPNYSSELNVNALLLGDSALYLCASSLGAGGGNQPQHFGDGTRLSIL.

This chain uses TRBV6-5 with TRBJ2-3; 8 bases are shared with TRBD2. This CDR3 region has 15 residues. Germline CDR1 and CDR2: MNHEY and SVGAGI. With 4 bases clipped from V and 2 bases from J, the junction kept 5 bases outside the gene matches. Here the CDR3 DNA reads TGTGCCAGCAGTTCGGCGGGGGGAGACACAGATACGCAGTATTTT. It specifies CASSSAGGDTDTQYF.

The chain uses TRBV4-3 and TRBJ2-1, with 9 bases that match TRBD1. With V trimmed by 4 bases and J by 4 bases, 8 bases remained unmatched. Per the germline V gene, CDR1 is LGHNA and CDR2 is YSLEER. The CDR3 runs to 16 residues. This CDR3 reads CASSPDGTGRYNEQFF. The CDR3 bases are TGCGCCAGCAGCCCTGACGGGACAGGGCGGTACAATGAGCAGTTCTTC.

V is TRBV5-1 and J is TRBJ2-7; perhaps TRBD1 as D (5 bases). The ends were cut back, 0 bases at V and 3 bases at J, with 13 bases in the middle. The CDR3 is 15 amino acids. Germline loops: CDR1 SGHRS, CDR2 YFSETQ. CDR3 in DNA: TGCGCCAGCAGCTTGGGGCCTGGACAAGTCTACGAGCAGTACTTC. Translated, it gives CASSLGPGQVYEQYF. Variable domain in full (rest from reference TRBV5-1 and TRBJ2-7): KAGVTQTPRYLIKTRGQQVTLSCSPISGHRSVSWYQQTPGQGLQFLFEYFSETQRNKGNFPGRFSGRQFSNSRSEMNVSTLELGDSALYLCASSLGPGQVYEQYFGPGTRLTVT.